Below, 2 T cell receptor beta chains from the same sample are listed, as sequenced in a study of cytomegalovirus exposure and HLA in healthy donors. Primers for the PCR totalled 60 Vbeta and 13 Jbeta. Clones were sequenced by immunoSEQ multiplex PCR, and TCRdb holds only the in-frame ones, with some missing. The repertoire holds approximately 150,000 clones, with approximately 80% as singletons. Sequenced: PBMCs. These TCRs come from a man aged 35-49 years in good health and CMV-seronegative.

This clone was observed a single time. The genes are TRBV2 and TRBJ2-3; 8 bases match TRBD2. Unmatched junction bases numbered 7, after V lost 6 bases and J lost 5 bases. This CDR3 spans 14 amino acids. The germline V gene has CDR1 SNHLY and CDR2 FYNNEI. CDR3 sequence (DNA): TGTGCCAGCAGAAGAAGCGGGGGTGGAGATACGCAGTATTTT. Protein product: CASRRSGGGDTQYF.

This clone was seen once. The rearrangement joins TRBV2 to TRBJ2-3; weak D call: TRBD1 (6 bases). This CDR3 region has 14 residues. The V gene lost 4 bases and the J gene lost 1 base, with 9 bases spanning the gap. From germline, CDR1 is SNHLY and CDR2 FYNNEI. CDR3: CASSGPGGTDTQYF. In DNA, the CDR3 is TGTGCCAGCAGTGGCCCAGGGGGCACAGATACGCAGTATTTT.